These T cell receptor beta chains were read from a single sample in a study of blood T cell repertoires in COVID-19. The method was immunoSEQ multiplex PCR; TCRdb's version includes in-frame clones alone and lacks a portion of them. Among some 200,000 clones listed, more than 75% were seen once. Material: peripheral blood. These receptors were obtained from a man aged 35-49 years with active or convalescent COVID-19. CDR3s include the opening cysteine and the closing phenylalanine or tryptophan. A D gene is named only where the DNA matches it firmly. Only part of the rows carry a size: once, few, many, or a class if the clone is expanded.

D: TRBD2; V: TRBV11-2; size: .; J: TRBJ2-1; DNA: TGTGCCAGCAGCGAAGGGCGGGGGTCCTACAATGAGCAGTTCTTC; CDR3: CASSEGRGSYNEQFF
D: TRBD2; V: TRBV14; size: .; J: TRBJ2-7; DNA: TGTGCCAGCAGCCAAGAAGGACTAGCGGGTGTCTACGAGCAGTACTTC; CDR3: CASSQEGLAGVYEQYF
D: TRBD1; V: TRBV27; size: .; J: TRBJ1-1; DNA: TGTGCCAGCAGTTTTCTCCAGGGGGAAGTAGCTTTCTTT; CDR3: CASSFLQGEVAFF
D: .; V: TRBV13; size: .; J: TRBJ2-7; DNA: TGTGCCAGCAGCTTAGGGCGGGTCTCCTACGAGCAGTACTTC; CDR3: CASSLGRVSYEQYF
D: TRBD2; V: TRBV29-1; size: .; J: TRBJ2-1; DNA: TGCAGCGTAGTAATAAGCGGGAGGGCTCATTTCGATGAGCAGTTCTTC; CDR3: CSVVISGRAHFDEQFF
D: TRBD1; V: TRBV28; size: few; J: TRBJ1-5; DNA: TGTGCCAGCAGTTTTGGTGACAGGGGCGATTATCAGCCCCAGCATTTT; CDR3: CASSFGDRGDYQPQHF
D: TRBD1; V: TRBV7-3; size: .; J: TRBJ2-5; DNA: TGTGCCAGCAGCCCAGGACAGGCTCGAGAGACCCAGTACTTC; CDR3: CASSPGQARETQYF
D: .; V: TRBV18; size: .; J: TRBJ1-4; DNA: TGTGCCAGCTCCCGCAGGGAAGAAAAACTGTTTTTT; CDR3: CASSRREEKLFF
D: TRBD1; V: TRBV3-1/TRBV3-2; size: .; J: TRBJ1-6; DNA: TGTGCCAGCAGCCGGGACAGGGGGAATTCACCCCTCCACTTT; CDR3: CASSRDRGNSPLHF
D: .; V: TRBV7-9; size: .; J: TRBJ2-3; DNA: TGTGCCAGCAGCTTAGTGGAGCCCAGCACAGATACGCAGTATTTT; CDR3: CASSLVEPSTDTQYF
D: .; V: TRBV24-1; size: .; J: TRBJ2-3; DNA: TGTGCCACCAGTGATACAACCGGGAGTCTGGTGACAGATACGCAGTATTTT; CDR3: CATSDTTGSLVTDTQYF
D: TRBD2; V: TRBV4-2; size: .; J: TRBJ2-3; DNA: TGTGCCAGCAGCCTACTAGCGGGGGAACCAGATACGCAGTATTTT; CDR3: CASSLLAGEPDTQYF
D: TRBD2; V: TRBV12-5; size: once; J: TRBJ2-2; DNA: TGTGCTAGTGTCGGGGGAGGGGTAAACGGGGAGCTGTTTTTT; CDR3: CASVGGGVNGELFF
D: TRBD1; V: TRBV5-6; size: .; J: TRBJ1-2; DNA: TGTGCCAGCAGCCTCCCTGGAGGGGGCATCTATGGCTACACCTTC; CDR3: CASSLPGGGIYGYTF
D: TRBD1; V: TRBV7-9; size: .; J: TRBJ2-3; DNA: TGTGCCAGCAGCTTATATACCGGGACAGCCACAGATACGCAGTATTTT; CDR3: CASSLYTGTATDTQYF
D: TRBD2; V: TRBV11-2; size: .; J: TRBJ2-3; DNA: TGTGCCAGCAGCTCCCTAGCGGAAAGCACAGATACGCAGTATTTT; CDR3: CASSSLAESTDTQYF
D: TRBD1; V: TRBV6-5; size: .; J: TRBJ2-1; DNA: TGTGCCAGCAGTCCAGGGGGCCTCTACAATGAGCAGTTCTTC; CDR3: CASSPGGLYNEQFF
D: .; V: TRBV11-2; size: .; J: TRBJ2-1; DNA: TGTGCCAGCAGCACCACAGGAGTTTGGAATGAGCAGTTCTTC; CDR3: CASSTTGVWNEQFF
D: .; V: TRBV14; size: .; J: TRBJ1-4; DNA: TGTGCCAGCAGCCAGAAACAGGTAGCAACTAATGAAAAACTGTTTTTT; CDR3: CASSQKQVATNEKLFF
D: TRBD1; V: TRBV19; size: .; J: TRBJ2-2; DNA: TGTGCCAGTAGTATGGGACAGGGCCCCGGGGGGGAGCTGTTTTTT; CDR3: CASSMGQGPGGELFF
D: .; V: TRBV18; size: .; J: TRBJ2-7; DNA: TGTGCCAGCTCACCCTCCAGCTCCTACGAGCAGTACTTC; CDR3: CASSPSSSYEQYF
D: TRBD1; V: TRBV5-4; size: .; J: TRBJ1-4; DNA: TGTGCCAGCAGCTTGTCAGGGGCAGGGGGTGAAAAACTGTTTTTT; CDR3: CASSLSGAGGEKLFF
D: TRBD1; V: TRBV7-9; size: .; J: TRBJ1-1; DNA: TGTGCCAGCAGGGGACAGGGTAGGACTTTCTTT; CDR3: CASRGQGRTFF
D: .; V: TRBV11-2; size: .; J: TRBJ2-5; DNA: TGTGCCAGCAGCTTATGGGTGGAGGAGACCCAGTACTTC; CDR3: CASSLWVEETQYF
D: .; V: TRBV6-5; size: .; J: TRBJ1-2; DNA: TGTGCCAGCAGTTCATCAATTGGGACTGGGCTATCTGGCTACACCTTC; CDR3: CASSSSIGTGLSGYTF
D: .; V: TRBV19; size: once; J: TRBJ1-1; DNA: TGTGCCAGTACCCTCGACGGGGGATTAGGTACTGAAGCTTTCTTT; CDR3: CASTLDGGLGTEAFF
D: TRBD1; V: TRBV29-1; size: few; J: TRBJ2-4; DNA: TGCAGCGCACAGGGGATACAAAACATTCAGTACTTC; CDR3: CSAQGIQNIQYF
D: TRBD1; V: TRBV27; size: once; J: TRBJ2-1; DNA: TGTGCCAGCAACAAACAGGGGGCGGCAGGGCCCCTATACAATGAGCAGTTCTTC; CDR3: CASNKQGAAGPLYNEQFF
D: .; V: TRBV2; size: once; J: TRBJ1-6; DNA: TGTGCCAGCAGGGGGGCCGCGGTATCTTCACCCCTCCACTTT; CDR3: CASRGAAVSSPLHF
D: .; V: TRBV6-1; size: .; J: TRBJ1-5; DNA: TGTGCCAGCAGTGAAGCACCGGGAAGGGAGCAGCCCCAGCATTTT; CDR3: CASSEAPGREQPQHF
D: TRBD1; V: TRBV7-6; size: .; J: TRBJ1-1; DNA: TGTGCCAGCAGCTTTGGTGTAGGGACAGACGTTGGCACTGAAGCTTTCTTT; CDR3: CASSFGVGTDVGTEAFF
D: .; V: TRBV19; size: .; J: TRBJ2-3; DNA: TGTGCCAGTAGTATATTCCAGGGGCCTAATACGCAGTATTTT; CDR3: CASSIFQGPNTQYF
D: .; V: TRBV6-2/TRBV6-3; size: once; J: TRBJ1-3; DNA: TGTGCCAGCAGCCCGGCGGGGGCAGGAGGAAACACCATATATTTT; CDR3: CASSPAGAGGNTIYF
D: .; V: TRBV6-5; size: once; J: TRBJ1-4; DNA: TGTGCCAGTCAGTATGCAACTAATGAAAAACTGTTTTTT; CDR3: CASQYATNEKLFF
D: TRBD1; V: TRBV6-5; size: .; J: TRBJ1-2; DNA: TGTGCCAGCAGTTACTCAGACAGGGACCCTTTCTATGGCTACACCTTC; CDR3: CASSYSDRDPFYGYTF
D: .; V: TRBV2; size: once; J: TRBJ1-5; DNA: TGTGCCAGCAGCCCCACCAGGGTTCAGCCCCAGCATTTT; CDR3: CASSPTRVQPQHF
D: TRBD2; V: TRBV28; size: .; J: TRBJ2-5; DNA: TGTGCCAGCAGATGGGGGGGTGGGGAGACCCAGTACTTC; CDR3: CASRWGGGETQYF
D: .; V: TRBV7-9; size: .; J: TRBJ2-7; DNA: TGTGCCAGCAGCTTTGCCCTAGCTTCCTACGAGCAGTACTTC; CDR3: CASSFALASYEQYF